The source of this T cell receptor beta chain is a study of blood T cell repertoires in COVID-19. Study summary: Donors in the United States, Italy and Spain gave samples during acute or convalescent COVID-19.

This table comes from immunoSEQ multiplex PCR, and its TCRdb copy is limited to in-frame clones, with some not included. The table includes under 85,000 clones, approximately 86% detected once. Trimming pared 8 bases from V and 3 bases from J, leaving 14 bases between. Per the germline V gene, CDR1 is SNHLY and CDR2 is FYNNEI. CDR3 length: 13 amino acids. This sequence joins TRBV2 and TRBJ2-7; D may be TRBD1 (6 bases). The sequence derives from a human donor in a cohort sampled during active COVID-19. Sequenced input: peripheral blood. For the CDR3, the DNA is TGTGCCAGCCAGAGGGACACTCTCTACGAGCAGTACTTC. It yields the protein CASQRDTLYEQYF.